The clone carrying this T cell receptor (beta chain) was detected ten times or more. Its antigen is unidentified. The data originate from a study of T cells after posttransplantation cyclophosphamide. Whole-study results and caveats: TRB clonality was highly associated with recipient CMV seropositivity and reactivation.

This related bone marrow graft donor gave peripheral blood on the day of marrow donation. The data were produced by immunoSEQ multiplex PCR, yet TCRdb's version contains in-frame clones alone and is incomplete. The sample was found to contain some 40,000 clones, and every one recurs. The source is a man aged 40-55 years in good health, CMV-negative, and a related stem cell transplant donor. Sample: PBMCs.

The CDR3 loop reads CASTKAGSEAFF. DNA of the CDR3: TGTGCCAGCACCAAGGCCGGGTCTGAAGCTTTCTTT. The chain links TRBV6-6 to TRBJ1-1; D not resolved. The V gene lost 7 bases and the J gene lost 6 bases, with 12 bases spanning the gap. From germline, CDR1 is MNHNY and CDR2 SVGAGI (reference sequence). CDR3 length equals 12 residues.